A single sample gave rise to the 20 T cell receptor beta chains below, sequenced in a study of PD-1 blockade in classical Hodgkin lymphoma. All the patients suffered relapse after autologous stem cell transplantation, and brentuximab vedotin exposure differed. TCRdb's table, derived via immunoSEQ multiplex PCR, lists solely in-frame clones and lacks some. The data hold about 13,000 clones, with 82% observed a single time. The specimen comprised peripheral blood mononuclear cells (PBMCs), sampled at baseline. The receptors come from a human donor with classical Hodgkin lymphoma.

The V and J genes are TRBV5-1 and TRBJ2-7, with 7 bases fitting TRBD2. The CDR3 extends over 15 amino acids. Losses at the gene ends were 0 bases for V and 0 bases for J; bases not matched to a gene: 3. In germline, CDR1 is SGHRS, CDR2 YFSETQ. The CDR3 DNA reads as TGCGCCAGCAGCTTGGGTCTAGCGGCCTCCTACGAGCAGTACTTC. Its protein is CASSLGLAASYEQYF.

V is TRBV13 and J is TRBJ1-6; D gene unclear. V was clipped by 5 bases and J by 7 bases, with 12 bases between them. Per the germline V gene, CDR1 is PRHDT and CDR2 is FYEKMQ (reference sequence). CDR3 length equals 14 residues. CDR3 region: CASSDRASNSPLHF. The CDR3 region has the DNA TGTGCCAGCAGCGACCGGGCTTCAAATTCACCCCTCCACTTT.

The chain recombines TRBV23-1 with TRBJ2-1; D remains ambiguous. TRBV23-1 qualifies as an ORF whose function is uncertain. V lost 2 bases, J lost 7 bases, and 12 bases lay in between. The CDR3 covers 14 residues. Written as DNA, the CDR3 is TGCGCCAGCAGTCAAACCAGGCGGAATAATGAGCAGTTCTTC. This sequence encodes CASSQTRRNNEQFF.

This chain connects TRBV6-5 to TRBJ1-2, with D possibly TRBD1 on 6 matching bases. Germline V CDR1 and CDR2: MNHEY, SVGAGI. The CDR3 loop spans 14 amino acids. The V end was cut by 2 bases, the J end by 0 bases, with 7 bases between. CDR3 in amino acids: CASSYGTSNYGYTF. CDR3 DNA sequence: TGTGCCAGCAGTTACGGGACATCTAACTATGGCTACACCTTC.

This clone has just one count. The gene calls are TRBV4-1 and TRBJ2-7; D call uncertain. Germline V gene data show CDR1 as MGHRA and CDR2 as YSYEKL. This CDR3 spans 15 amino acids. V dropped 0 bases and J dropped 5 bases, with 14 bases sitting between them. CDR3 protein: CASSQDRVAANEQYF. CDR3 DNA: TGCGCCAGCAGCCAAGATCGCGTGGCAGCCAACGAGCAGTACTTC.

The CDR3 here is CASSLQGWTGELFF. The CDR3 DNA reads as TGTGCCAGCAGCTTACAGGGTTGGACCGGGGAGCTGTTTTTT. The rearrangement joins TRBV13 to TRBJ2-2; possibly TRBD1 for D (5 bases). This CDR3 has 14 amino acids. V was cut by 2 bases and J by 5 bases, with 9 bases left in between. Germline V gene lookup returns CDR1 PRHDT and CDR2 FYEKMQ (reference sequence).

The CDR3 DNA is TGTGCCAGCAGCCTAGGCCAGCAAGGTGAAGCTTTCTTT. It translates to CASSLGQQGEAFF. V and J are TRBV7-9 and TRBJ1-1; no clear D gene. This CDR3 region has 13 residues. The V gene lost 5 bases and the J gene lost 7 bases, with 14 bases spanning the gap. In germline, CDR1 is SEHNR, CDR2 FQNEAQ (reference sequence).

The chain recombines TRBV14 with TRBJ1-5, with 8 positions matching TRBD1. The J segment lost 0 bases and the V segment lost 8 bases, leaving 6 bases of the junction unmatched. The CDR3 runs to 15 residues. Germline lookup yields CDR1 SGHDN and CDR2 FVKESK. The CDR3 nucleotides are TGTGCCAGCCCGACAGGGGCCACTAGCAATCAGCCCCAGCATTTT. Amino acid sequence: CASPTGATSNQPQHF. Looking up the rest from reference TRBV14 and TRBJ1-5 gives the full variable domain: EAGVTQFPSHSVIEKGQTVTLRCDPISGHDNLYWYRRVMGKEIKFLLHFVKESKQDESGMPNNRFLAERTGGTYSTLKVQPAELEDSGVYFCASPTGATSNQPQHFGDGTRLSIL.

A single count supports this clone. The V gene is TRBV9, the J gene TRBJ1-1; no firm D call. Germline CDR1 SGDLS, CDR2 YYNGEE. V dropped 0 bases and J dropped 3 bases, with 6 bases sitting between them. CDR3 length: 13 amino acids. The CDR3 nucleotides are TGTGCCAGCAGCGTAGACGCGTACACTGAAGCTTTCTTT. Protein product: CASSVDAYTEAFF.

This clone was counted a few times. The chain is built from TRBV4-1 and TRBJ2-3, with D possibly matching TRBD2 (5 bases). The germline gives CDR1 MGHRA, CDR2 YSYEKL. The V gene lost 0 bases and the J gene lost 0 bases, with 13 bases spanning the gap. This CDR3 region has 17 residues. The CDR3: CASSQDPAELSTDTQYF. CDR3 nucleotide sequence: TGCGCCAGCAGCCAAGACCCAGCGGAGCTTAGCACAGATACGCAGTATTTT.

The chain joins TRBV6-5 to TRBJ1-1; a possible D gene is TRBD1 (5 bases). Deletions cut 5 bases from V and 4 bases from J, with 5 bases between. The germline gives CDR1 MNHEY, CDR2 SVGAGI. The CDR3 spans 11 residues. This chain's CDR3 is CASSQGTEAFF. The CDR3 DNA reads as TGTGCCAGCAGTCAGGGCACTGAAGCTTTCTTT.

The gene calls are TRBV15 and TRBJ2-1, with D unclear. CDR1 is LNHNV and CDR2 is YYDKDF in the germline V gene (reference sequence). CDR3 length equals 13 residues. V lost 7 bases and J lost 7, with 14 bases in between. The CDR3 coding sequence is TGTGCCACCACCGGGTCCTTTAGGAATGAGCAGTTCTTC. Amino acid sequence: CATTGSFRNEQFF.

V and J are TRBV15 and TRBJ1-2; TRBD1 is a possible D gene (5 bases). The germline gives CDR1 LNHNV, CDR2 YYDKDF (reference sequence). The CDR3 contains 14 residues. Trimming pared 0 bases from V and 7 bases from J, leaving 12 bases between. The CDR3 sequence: CATSRDAGGSGYTF. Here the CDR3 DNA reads TGTGCCACCAGCAGAGACGCGGGGGGAAGTGGCTACACCTTC.

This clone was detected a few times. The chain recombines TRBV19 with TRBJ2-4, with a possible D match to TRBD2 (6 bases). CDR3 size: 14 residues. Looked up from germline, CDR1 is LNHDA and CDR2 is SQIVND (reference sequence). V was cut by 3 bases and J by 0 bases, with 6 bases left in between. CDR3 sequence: CASSIGGAKNIQYF. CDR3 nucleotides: TGTGCCAGTAGTATCGGGGGAGCCAAAAACATTCAGTACTTC.

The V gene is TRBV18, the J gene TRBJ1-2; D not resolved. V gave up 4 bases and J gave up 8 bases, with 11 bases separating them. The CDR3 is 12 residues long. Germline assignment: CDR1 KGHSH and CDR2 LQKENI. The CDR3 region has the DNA TGTGCCAGCTCACAAGATAACAGCGGCTACACCTTC. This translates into CASSQDNSGYTF. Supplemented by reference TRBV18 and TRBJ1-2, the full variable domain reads NAGVMQNPRHLVRRRGQEARLRCSPMKGHSHVYWYRQLPEEGLKFMVYLQKENIIDESGMPKERFSAEFPKEGPSILRIQQVVRGDSAAYFCASSQDNSGYTFGSGTRLTVV.

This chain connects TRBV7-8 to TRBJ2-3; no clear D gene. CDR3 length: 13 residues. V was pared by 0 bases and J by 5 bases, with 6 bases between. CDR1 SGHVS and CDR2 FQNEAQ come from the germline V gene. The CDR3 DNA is TGTGCCAGCAGCTTAGCGGCTGGAGATACGCAGTATTTT. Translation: CASSLAAGDTQYF.

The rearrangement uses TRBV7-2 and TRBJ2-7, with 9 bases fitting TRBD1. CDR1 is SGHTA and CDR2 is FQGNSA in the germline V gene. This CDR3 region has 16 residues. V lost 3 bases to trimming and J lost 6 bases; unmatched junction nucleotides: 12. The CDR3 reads CASSLASGTGLGEQYF. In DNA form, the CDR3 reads TGTGCCAGCAGCTTGGCCTCCGGGACAGGGCTCGGCGAGCAGTACTTC.

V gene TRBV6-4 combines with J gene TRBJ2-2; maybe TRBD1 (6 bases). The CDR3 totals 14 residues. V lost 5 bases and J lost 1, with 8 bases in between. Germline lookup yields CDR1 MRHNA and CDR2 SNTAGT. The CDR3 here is CASSPGQNTGELFF. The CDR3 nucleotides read TGTGCCAGCAGTCCGGGACAGAACACCGGGGAGCTGTTTTTT.

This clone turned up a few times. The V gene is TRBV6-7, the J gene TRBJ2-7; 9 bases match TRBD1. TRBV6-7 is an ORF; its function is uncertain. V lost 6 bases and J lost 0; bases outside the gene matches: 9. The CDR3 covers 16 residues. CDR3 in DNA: TGTGCCAGCAGACCAGGGACAGGGAAAATCTCCTACGAGCAGTACTTC. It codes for CASRPGTGKISYEQYF.

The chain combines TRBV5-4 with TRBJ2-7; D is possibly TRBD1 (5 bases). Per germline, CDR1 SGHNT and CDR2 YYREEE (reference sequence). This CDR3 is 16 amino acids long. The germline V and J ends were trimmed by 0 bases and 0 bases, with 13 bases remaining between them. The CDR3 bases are TGTGCCAGCAGCTTGGGTCAGGGTCGGAGCTCCTACGAGCAGTACTTC. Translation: CASSLGQGRSSYEQYF.